A selection of T cell receptor beta chains follows, all from one sample in a study of identical twins. TCRdb re-derived calls from the 5' RACE reads in MiXCR, one entry per CDR3 protein. This table holds more than 1.5 million distinct CDR3 sequences, 32% found once. Source material: cord blood. The receptor source for this set is a newborn girl in good health. CDR3s include the opening cysteine and the closing phenylalanine or tryptophan. The order of the fields is clone size, J gene, V gene, D gene, CDR3 DNA, CDR3 protein. A D gene is named only where the DNA matches it firmly. Clone size is given for some rows only: seen once, a few or many times, or a class if the clone is expanded.

>.|TRBJ1-1|TRBV6-1|.
TGTGCCAGCAGTGAGGAGTGGGACACTGAAGCTTTCTTT
CASSEEWDTEAFF
>.|TRBJ2-5|TRBV5-5|TRBD2
TGTGCCAGCAGCCAACAGACTAGCGGGAGTGTGACCCAGTACTTC
CASSQQTSGSVTQYF
>few|TRBJ2-5|TRBV20-1|.
TGCAGTGCTAGAGATTCCGGGGGCGGGGGAAGGCAGTACTTC
CSARDSGGGGRQYF
>few|TRBJ2-3|TRBV28|TRBD2
TGTGCCAGCAGTAGGGACAGGGTGAGACTAGCGGGAGTTACAGATACGCAGTATTTT
CASSRDRVRLAGVTDTQYF
>many|TRBJ2-1|TRBV11-2|TRBD2
TGTGCCAGCAGCTCTAGCGGGGCCTCCTACAATGAGCAGTTCTTC
CASSSSGASYNEQFF
>.|TRBJ2-5|TRBV12-3/TRBV12-4|.
TGTGACAGCAGTTTCCAGCGTAAAGAGACCCAGTACTTC
CDSSFQRKETQYF
>few|TRBJ2-3|TRBV6-5|TRBD1
TGTGCCAGCAGCCAGACAGGGAGTAGGGATACGCAGTATTTT
CASSQTGSRDTQYF
>.|TRBJ2-5|TRBV7-9|.
TGTGCCAGCCTATATCTGTATGAGCAGTACTTC
CASLYLYEQYF
>.|TRBJ1-2|TRBV4-2|TRBD1
TGTGCCAGCAGCCAAGATCCAGGCAGGGGGCGCAATCCCCCTGGCTGCACCTTC
CASSQDPGRGRNPPGCTF
>.|TRBJ2-1|TRBV24-1|TRBD2
TGTGCCACCAGGAGTGGCGGGAGTATATACAATGAGCAGTTCTTC
CATRSGGSIYNEQFF
>few|TRBJ1-5|TRBV5-1|.
TGCGCCAGCAGCTTGCGCCAGAGGGGCAATCAGCCCCAGCATTTT
CASSLRQRGNQPQHF
>once|TRBJ2-4|TRBV7-2|TRBD2
TGTGCCAGCAGCTTAGTGGCTAGCGGGAGGACCATGGGGGAGCAGTACTTC
CASSLVASGRTMGEQYF
>many|TRBJ2-1|TRBV6-5|.
TGTGCCAGCAGTTACTCGACTAGGGGCTACAATGAGCAGTTCTTC
CASSYSTRGYNEQFF
>.|TRBJ1-2|TRBV21-1|.
TGTGCCAGCAGCAAAAGACAGGATGGCTACACCTTC
CASSKRQDGYTF
>.|TRBJ2-1|TRBV7-9|TRBD1
TGTGCCAGCAGCGTACCGGGACAGGGGTACTACGAGCAGTTCTTC
CASSVPGQGYYEQFF
>few|TRBJ1-1|TRBV12-3/TRBV12-4|.
TGTGCCAGCAGTTTACGGGACGGGGGCTACACTGAAGCTTTCTTT
CASSLRDGGYTEAFF